This TCR beta chain was recovered during a study of shared clonotypes between healthy human individuals. Across the whole study: Each donor had three CD4 naive, three CD4 memory, two CD8 naive and one CD8 memory plate. Study conclusions and caveats: In general, naive subsets displayed greater estimated richness than memory subsets did. Having only a few donors restricted how much genetic and exposure-history diversity was captured.

Method: immunoSEQ multiplex PCR; TCRdb's copy keeps in-frame clones and lacks some. The table records over a million clones, about 80% of them present only once. Regarding this clone: The antigen remains unidentified.

Recent acute infections and vaccinations were absent in the healthy HIV-negative adult donors. Sequencing input: memory CD4+ T cells from PBMCs. The subset was: CD45RA-negative fraction. This sequence originates from a man aged 18 to 29 in good health. Some clones in this sample may be carry-over from other donors' samples.

The CDR3 DNA follows: TGTGCCAGCAGTTCCCAATTCGTCTGGCGGGAGAGCCCAGGCGGGGAGCTGTTTTTT. Protein product: CASSSQFVWRESPGGELFF. The chain carries TRBV7-9 and TRBJ2-2, with 7 bases lining up with TRBD2. Trimming at V came to 6 bases and at J to 7 bases, leaving 23 bases not matched to a gene. Germline values: CDR1 SEHNR, CDR2 FQNEAQ (reference sequence). The CDR3 sequence is 19 residues long.